This TCR beta chain stems from a study of T cell responses to AZD1222 COVID-19 vaccine (dated by TCRdb to about 2021). In terms of the full investigation: A total of 233 trial participants underwent TCR sequencing, of whom around 210 had received two doses of AZD1222 and approximately 26 had received two doses of the MenACWY control vaccine. Trial participants were enrolled by age into subgroups of 18-55, 56-69 and 70-plus years, and roughly 150, 30 and 60 TCR-sequenced participants, respectively, were included in these subgroups. The study at large found these results: Because no day 14 peak-response samples were available, repertoires were characterized only after the peak T cell response. The vaccine-associated CD4 TCRs covered the entire spike protein, and the dominant responses fell in regions 160-218 and 743-854. Participants were mostly white British, with more females than males. The authors suggested clonal diversity may have been underestimated. Spike-specific TCR breadth and depth rose significantly after two AZD1222 doses compared with day 0 and with MenACWY recipients. Epitopes outside the regions mutated in the B.1.351 and B.1.1.7 variants were reportedly recognized by nearly half of the unique spike-specific TCRs. The 56-69-year group was small, and its depth increase did not reach significance, likely because of low power. Conclusions about previously exposed vaccinees are limited because only six or seven AZD1222 recipients were SARS-CoV-2 seropositive at baseline.

The CDR3 regions of human TCRbeta chains were analyzed by immunosequencing. As for the original processing: Repertoire TCRs were checked for matches against a reference library of SARS-CoV-2-specific TCRs that had been generated using the MIRA antigen-specificity platform. Breadth meant the fraction of unique TCRs that were SARS-CoV-2-associated, whereas depth meant the fraction of total T cells that were SARS-CoV-2-associated. Using the MIRA data, each spike-specific TCR was mapped to the spike region that the TCR reacts to and placed in a CD4 or CD8 class. Log10-transformed breadth and depth values were compared by one-way ANOVA with Sidak's multiple comparisons tests. TCRdb re-hosts the immuneACCESS table, in-frame sequences only. Its copies lack some clones; in the studies checked, an unresolved V gene accounts for under half of them, and the cause for the rest is not known. V, J and clone size derive from that table, while D and trimming were established from the DNA sequence. Here the sample has around 84,000 clones; 80% to 90% occur a single time. The ten largest clones represent 8% to 13% of the sample.

The time point label corresponds to: about 28 days (+/-7) after the second vaccine dose. AZD1222 recipients with second doses at about 4 weeks or about 12 weeks were pooled, because spike-specific TCR depth and breadth did not differ between schedules. The vaccinee samples were drawn from two UK trials, COV001 and COV002, one of which was a single-blind randomized controlled phase 2/3 trial testing AZD1222 (ChAdOx1 nCoV-19) in healthy adults. For TCRbeta chain sequencing, PBMC samples from trial participants were taken at day 0 and at day 28 after the second dose. Trimming takes 1 base from V and 3 bases from J, and the germline ends sit 6 bases apart. Its CDR3 holds 13 amino acids, cysteine through phenylalanine. Solely the CDR3 DNA is kept, with 39 bases framed from the first base. CDR1 and CDR2 were assigned from the germline V gene as SNHLY and FYNNEI. Comment on this clone: Its antigen is still unknown. Nothing much larger sits one base from this clone, and base qualities are not available.

Sequenced material: peripheral blood, taken 28 days after the second AZD1222 dose. The chain joins TRBV2 to TRBJ1-2; the D gene remains uncertain. The sequence was collected from an adult who received the AZD1222 COVID-19 vaccine. The CDR3 has the sequence CASSEETDYGYTF. In nucleotide form, the sequence is TGTGCCAGCAGTGAAGAGACGGACTATGGCTACACCTTC.